One sample yielded the 22 T cell receptor beta chains listed below, sequenced in a study of OX40 agonist ivuxolimab in advanced cancers. Generated by immunoSEQ multiplex PCR, the TCRdb table keeps only in-frame clones and is missing some. This table holds 50,000 or so clones, approximately 88% found once. The starting material was CD4+ or CD8+ T cells sorted from blood, obtained in a trial of the OX40 agonist ivuxolimab. Receptor source: an adult with an advanced solid tumor such as melanoma, head and neck, liver or kidney cancer.

The chain uses TRBV4-2 and TRBJ2-7; possibly TRBD1 for D (6 bases). CDR3 length: 15 amino acids. The V end lost 7 bases, the J end lost 3 bases, and 19 bases lay between the germline ends. Germline lookup yields CDR1 LGHNA and CDR2 YNFKEQ. In DNA, the CDR3 is TGTGCCAGCAACGCTCACCCAGGGGTGAGCTACGAGCAGTACTTC. Encoded protein: CASNAHPGVSYEQYF.

The rearrangement links TRBV5-5 to TRBJ1-4; no clear D gene. The CDR3 is 15 amino acids. Germline V CDR1 and CDR2: SGHKS, YYEKEE (reference sequence). Trimming stripped 0 bases from V and 5 bases from J, with 11 bases between. This chain's CDR3 is CASSLGPNQNEKLFF. The CDR3 coding sequence is TGTGCCAGCAGCTTGGGACCGAATCAGAATGAAAAACTGTTTTTT. The whole variable domain, filled in from reference TRBV5-5 and TRBJ1-4, reads DAGVTQSPTHLIKTRGQQVTLRCSPISGHKSVSWYQQVLGQGPQFIFQYYEKEERGRGNFPDRFSARQFPNYSSELNVNALLLGDSALYLCASSLGPNQNEKLFFGSGTQLSVL.

This clone was counted once. This sequence joins TRBV7-3 and TRBJ2-2, with D unclear. Trimming shortened V by 5 bases and J by 5 bases, and 9 bases separated the two germline ends. Germline values: CDR1 SGHTA, CDR2 FQGTGA. This CDR3 region has 13 residues. The CDR3 sequence: CASSAASTGELFF. The CDR3 DNA reads TGTGCCAGCAGCGCCGCTAGTACCGGGGAGCTGTTTTTT.

The rearrangement uses TRBV7-2 and TRBJ1-5, with TRBD1 identical over 8 bases. CDR1 SGHTA and CDR2 FQGNSA come from the germline V gene. The CDR3 runs to 14 residues. Trimming removed 5 bases from V and 2 bases from J; junction bases left unmatched: 2. The CDR3 DNA sequence: TGTGCCAGCAGCCTGACAGGGGGCAATCAGCCCCAGCATTTT. This gives the protein CASSLTGGNQPQHF.

V gene TRBV30 combines with J gene TRBJ1-3, with 10 bases matching TRBD1. CDR1 is GTSNPN, CDR2 SVGIG, per germline (reference sequence). The CDR3 has 18 amino acids. Trimming removed 2 bases from V and 0 bases from J; junction bases left unmatched: 10. CDR3 protein: CAWSRDRGFLSSGNTIYF. CDR3 nucleotide sequence: TGTGCCTGGAGTCGGGACAGGGGATTCCTGAGCTCTGGAAACACCATATATTTT.

The V gene is TRBV7-7, the J gene TRBJ2-3, with 12 bases matching TRBD2. Germline-derived CDR1 and CDR2 are SSHAT and FNYEAQ (reference sequence). The CDR3 covers 16 residues. V shed 5 bases, J shed 2 bases, and the junction held 5 bases outside the gene matches. CDR3 DNA sequence: TGTGCCAGCAGCCCTGGACTAGCGGGACCCACAGATACGCAGTATTTT. Translated, it gives CASSPGLAGPTDTQYF.

On this clone: Different DNA sequences within this sample yield the same CDR3. The chain joins TRBV7-3 to TRBJ2-2; D might be TRBD2 (6 bases). Trimming shortened V by 1 base and J by 3 bases, and 6 bases separated the two germline ends. The CDR3 spans 14 residues. CDR1 is SGHTA and CDR2 is FQGTGA in the germline V gene. The CDR3 bases are TGTGCCAGCAGCTTAAGCGGGGACACCGGGGAGCTGTTTTTT. Protein: CASSLSGDTGELFF.

A single count supports this clone. The gene calls are TRBV2 and TRBJ1-2; D not certain. Germline lookup yields CDR1 SNHLY and CDR2 FYNNEI. The CDR3 has 12 amino acids. Trimming stripped 4 bases from V and 8 bases from J, with 11 bases between. CDR3 coding DNA: TGTGCCAGCAGTGCCGAAAGGACCGGCTACACCTTC. Residues: CASSAERTGYTF.

The chain combines TRBV4-3 with TRBJ2-5, with TRBD2 identical over 12 bases. Germline trimming cut 1 base from V and 11 bases from J; bases unmatched to any gene: 20. The CDR3 has 19 amino acids. Germline assignment: CDR1 LGHNA and CDR2 YSLEER. The CDR3 is CASSQGNHLTSGRRGEQYF. CDR3 nucleotide sequence: TGCGCCAGCAGCCAAGGGAACCATCTTACTAGCGGGAGGAGAGGGGAGCAGTACTTC.

The genes are TRBV27 and TRBJ1-6; maybe TRBD1 (5 bases). V shed 5 bases and J shed 10 bases, with 12 bases lying between them. The CDR3 has 13 residues. CDR1 and CDR2 (germline): MNHEY, SMNVEV (reference sequence). The CDR3 nucleotides are TGTGCCAGCAGTCTGGGGACGACATCACCCCTCCACTTT. Its translation is CASSLGTTSPLHF.

This rearrangement joins TRBV2 to TRBJ1-1, with TRBD1 matching 8 bases. The germline V gene has CDR1 SNHLY and CDR2 FYNNEI. The CDR3 has 16 residues. V lost 4 bases, J lost 1 base, and 8 bases stayed unmatched. The CDR3 sequence is CASSVNSGGENTEAFF. DNA for the CDR3: TGTGCCAGCAGTGTTAACTCAGGGGGCGAGAACACTGAAGCTTTCTTT.

The chain has TRBV6-6 and TRBJ2-2, with D perhaps matching TRBD2 (6 bases). CDR1 is MNHNY, CDR2 SVGAGI, per germline (reference sequence). The V end was cut by 6 bases, the J end by 4 bases, with 12 bases between. The CDR3 covers 14 residues. The CDR3 DNA reads TGTGCCAGCAGGCCCTCCGGGGGCACCGGGGAGCTGTTTTTT. It translates to CASRPSGGTGELFF.

The chain couples TRBV5-6 to TRBJ2-3; TRBD2 aligns across 10 bases. V lost 0 bases to trimming and J lost 2 bases; unmatched junction nucleotides: 3. The CDR3 covers 16 residues. Germline V gene sequence: CDR1 SGHDT, CDR2 YYEEEE. The CDR3 protein is CASSLGTSGYTDTQYF. The CDR3 DNA is TGTGCCAGCAGCTTGGGGACTAGCGGATACACAGATACGCAGTATTTT.

The chain employs TRBV5-4 and TRBJ2-1; 9 bases align to TRBD2. The CDR3 sequence is 18 residues long. Germline V gene data show CDR1 as SGHNT and CDR2 as YYREEE (reference sequence). V gave up 0 bases and J gave up 6 bases; unmatched junction bases: 13. The CDR3 protein is CASSLAWGGRAGGNEQFF. CDR3 DNA: TGTGCCAGCAGCTTGGCCTGGGGCGGGAGGGCCGGAGGCAATGAGCAGTTCTTC.

The V call is TRBV2, the J call TRBJ1-1; tentative D call: TRBD1 (6 bases). V lost 4 bases and J 5 bases, leaving 14 bases between the germline ends. This CDR3 is 14 amino acids long. The germline V gene has CDR1 SNHLY and CDR2 FYNNEI. For the CDR3, the DNA is TGTGCCAGCAGTGCGGGGGGGGCAAGGACTGAAGCTTTCTTT. It is translated as CASSAGGARTEAFF.

This chain links TRBV18 with TRBJ2-1; no clear D gene. V was shortened by 2 bases and J by 4 bases, with 6 bases between the two germline ends. This CDR3 is 13 amino acids long. Germline CDR1 KGHSH, CDR2 LQKENI. CDR3 region: CASSPGVYNEQFF. CDR3 bases: TGTGCCAGCTCACCAGGAGTATACAATGAGCAGTTCTTC.

J is TRBJ1-2 and V is TRBV6-6; 8 nucleotides match TRBD1. Unmatched junction bases numbered 1, after V lost 3 bases and J lost 1 base. Germline CDR1 reads MNHNY; CDR2 reads SVGAGI (reference sequence). The length of the CDR3 is 14 residues. DNA of the CDR3: TGTGCCAGCAGTTATACAGGGGGTAACTATGGCTACACCTTC. The encoded protein is CASSYTGGNYGYTF.

This clone was observed once. The chain carries TRBV19 and TRBJ2-1, with 7 bases that match TRBD2. Germline V gives CDR1 LNHDA, CDR2 SQIVND (reference sequence). Unmatched junction bases numbered 5, after V lost 6 bases and J lost 9 bases. This CDR3 comprises 12 residues. The CDR3 is CASSAGVFEQFF. CDR3 nucleotide sequence: TGTGCCAGTAGCGCGGGAGTTTTTGAGCAGTTCTTC.

This chain joins TRBV7-2 and TRBJ2-3, with 10 bases identical to TRBD2. The CDR3 totals 18 residues. V shed 0 bases and J 4 bases; nucleotides not matched to a gene: 10. Germline lookup yields CDR1 SGHTA and CDR2 FQGNSA. CDR3 region: CASSLAASGSRVADTQYF. CDR3 sequence (DNA): TGTGCCAGCAGCTTAGCGGCTAGCGGGAGTAGGGTGGCAGATACGCAGTATTTT.

The chain joins TRBV6-1 to TRBJ2-7; 9 nucleotides match TRBD1. This CDR3 is built from 15 residues. J gave up 0 bases and V 6 bases, and 6 bases lay outside the gene matches. Looked up from germline, CDR1 is MNHNS and CDR2 is SASEGT. The DNA of the CDR3 is TGTGCCAGCAGGACCTCGGGACAGGGCTCCTACGAGCAGTACGTC. It codes for CASRTSGQGSYEQYV.

CDR3 loop: CASSSPNTGELFF. The DNA of the CDR3 is TGTGCCAGCAGTTCCCCCAACACCGGGGAGCTGTTTTTT. The chain employs TRBV28 and TRBJ2-2; D not resolved. Germline V lookup: CDR1 MDHEN, CDR2 SYDVKM. The V end lost 4 bases, the J end lost 2 bases, and 5 bases lay between the germline ends. The CDR3 loop spans 13 amino acids.

The V and J genes are TRBV28 and TRBJ1-1; D perhaps matches TRBD1 (5 bases). CDR3 length equals 16 residues. V lost 1 base to trimming and J lost 1 base, with 13 bases between them. Germline V gene data show CDR1 as MDHEN and CDR2 as SYDVKM. In nucleotides, the CDR3 is TGTGCCAGCAGTTTATTTGGCAGGGCATCGAACACTGAAGCTTTCTTT. Translation gives CASSLFGRASNTEAFF.